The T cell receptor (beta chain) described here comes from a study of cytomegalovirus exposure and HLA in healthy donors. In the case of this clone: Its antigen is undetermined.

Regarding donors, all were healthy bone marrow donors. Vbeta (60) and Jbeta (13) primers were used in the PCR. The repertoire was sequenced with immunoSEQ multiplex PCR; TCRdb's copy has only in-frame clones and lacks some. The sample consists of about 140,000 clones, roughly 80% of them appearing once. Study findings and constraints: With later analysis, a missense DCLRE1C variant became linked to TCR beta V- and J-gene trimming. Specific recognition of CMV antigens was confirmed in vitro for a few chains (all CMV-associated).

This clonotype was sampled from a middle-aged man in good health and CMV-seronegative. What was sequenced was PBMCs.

The CDR3: CASSPQGSTDTQYF. CDR3 nucleotide sequence: TGTGCCAGCAGCCCACAGGGATCCACAGATACGCAGTATTTT. The chain has TRBV28 and TRBJ2-3; a possible D gene is TRBD1 (6 bases). CDR3 length equals 14 residues. V was cut by 6 bases and J by 2 bases, with 12 bases left in between. Germline V gene lookup returns CDR1 MDHEN and CDR2 SYDVKM. The full variable domain, rest sourced from reference TRBV28 and TRBJ2-3, is DVKVTQSSRYLVKRTGEKVFLECVQDMDHENMFWYRQDPGLGLRLIYFSYDVKMKEKGDIPEGYSVSREKKERFSLILESASTNQTSMYLCASSPQGSTDTQYFGPGTRLTVL.